A selection of T cell receptor beta chains follows, all from one sample in a study of PD-L1 blockade in urothelial cancer. The data were produced by immunoSEQ multiplex PCR, yet TCRdb's version contains in-frame clones alone and is incomplete. The repertoire includes about 45,000 clones, roughly 90% of them detected once, and about 25% sits in the top ten. Source: PBMCs, taken around atezolizumab (anti-PD-L1) treatment. These receptors all stem from a donor aged 40 or over with urothelial cancer. CDR3s include the opening cysteine and the closing phenylalanine or tryptophan. The D gene is left open where the match is weak. Part of the rows lack a size; the others show once, few, many or a class for expanded clones.

d_gene: TRBD1; abundance: .; v_gene: TRBV5-1; j_gene: TRBJ1-1; CDR3aa: CASSLAGQGAQGEAFF; CDR3nt: TGCGCCAGCAGCTTGGCTGGACAGGGGGCCCAAGGTGAAGCTTTCTTT
d_gene: .; abundance: once; v_gene: TRBV7-3; j_gene: TRBJ2-7; CDR3aa: CASSLGAGPNYEQYF; CDR3nt: TGTGCCAGCAGCTTAGGGGCCGGACCGAACTACGAGCAGTACTTC
d_gene: .; abundance: .; v_gene: TRBV6-5; j_gene: TRBJ2-7; CDR3aa: CASSPYHPYEQYF; CDR3nt: TGTGCCAGCAGCCCCTACCACCCCTACGAGCAGTACTTC
d_gene: .; abundance: few; v_gene: TRBV27; j_gene: TRBJ2-7; CDR3aa: CASSAYRAPSHEQYF; CDR3nt: TGTGCCAGCAGTGCCTACAGGGCCCCGAGCCACGAGCAGTACTTC
d_gene: .; abundance: .; v_gene: TRBV15; j_gene: TRBJ1-4; CDR3aa: CATSGAGPSEKLFF; CDR3nt: TGTGCCACCAGTGGGGCCGGCCCTAGTGAAAAACTGTTTTTT
d_gene: .; abundance: .; v_gene: TRBV7-9; j_gene: TRBJ2-7; CDR3aa: CASNPGSYEQYF; CDR3nt: TGTGCCAGCAACCCCGGGTCCTACGAGCAGTACTTC
d_gene: TRBD2; abundance: .; v_gene: TRBV28; j_gene: TRBJ2-7; CDR3aa: CASSPSGLAGGSSYEQYF; CDR3nt: TGTGCCAGCAGTCCCTCAGGACTAGCGGGAGGCTCCTCCTACGAGCAGTACTTC
d_gene: TRBD2; abundance: .; v_gene: TRBV14; j_gene: TRBJ2-3; CDR3aa: CASSPGRLTDTQYF; CDR3nt: TGTGCCAGCAGCCCCGGGAGGCTCACAGATACGCAGTATTTT
d_gene: TRBD2; abundance: .; v_gene: TRBV5-1; j_gene: TRBJ2-3; CDR3aa: CASSPGLAGWASSTDTQYF; CDR3nt: TGCGCCAGCAGCCCCGGACTAGCGGGATGGGCCTCTAGCACAGATACGCAGTATTTT
d_gene: .; abundance: once; v_gene: TRBV30; j_gene: TRBJ2-3; CDR3aa: CAWTEGADTQYF; CDR3nt: TGTGCCTGGACAGAGGGGGCAGATACGCAGTATTTT
d_gene: TRBD2; abundance: .; v_gene: TRBV27; j_gene: TRBJ2-1; CDR3aa: CASSPGLANYNEQFF; CDR3nt: TGTGCCAGCAGTCCCGGACTAGCTAACTACAATGAGCAGTTCTTC
d_gene: TRBD1; abundance: once; v_gene: TRBV27; j_gene: TRBJ2-7; CDR3aa: CASRGGRTGTYEQYF; CDR3nt: TGTGCCAGCAGGGGCGGTAGGACAGGGACCTACGAGCAGTACTTC
d_gene: .; abundance: .; v_gene: TRBV12-5; j_gene: TRBJ1-2; CDR3aa: CASGHGGGRGYTF; CDR3nt: TGTGCTAGTGGGCATGGGGGGGGCAGAGGCTACACCTTC
d_gene: TRBD2; abundance: once; v_gene: TRBV27; j_gene: TRBJ2-3; CDR3aa: CATLAGGTSGSSDTQYF; CDR3nt: TGTGCCACCCTCGCGGGGGGGACTAGCGGGAGTTCAGATACGCAGTATTTT
d_gene: TRBD2; abundance: .; v_gene: TRBV18; j_gene: TRBJ2-1; CDR3aa: CASSPPSGRNYNEQFF; CDR3nt: TGTGCCAGCTCACCACCAAGCGGGAGAAACTACAATGAGCAGTTCTTC
d_gene: .; abundance: .; v_gene: TRBV7-7; j_gene: TRBJ2-2; CDR3aa: CASSVGTGELFF; CDR3nt: TGTGCTAGCAGCGTCGGCACCGGGGAGCTGTTTTTT
d_gene: .; abundance: .; v_gene: TRBV29-1; j_gene: TRBJ2-1; CDR3aa: CSVEASYSYNEQFF; CDR3nt: TGCAGCGTTGAAGCCTCGTACTCCTACAATGAGCAGTTCTTC
d_gene: TRBD1; abundance: .; v_gene: TRBV11-3; j_gene: TRBJ2-5; CDR3aa: CASSLDPPSPTGGRETQYF; CDR3nt: TGTGCCAGCAGCTTAGACCCCCCCTCCCCGACAGGGGGACGTGAGACCCAGTACTTC
d_gene: TRBD1; abundance: .; v_gene: TRBV4-1; j_gene: TRBJ1-1; CDR3aa: CASSHQKGGNTEAFF; CDR3nt: TGCGCCAGCAGCCACCAGAAAGGGGGCAACACTGAAGCTTTCTTT